Here is one TCR beta chain with its context. Antigen: not known. Germline V gene sequence: CDR1 MRHNA, CDR2 SNTAGT. This CDR3 comprises 14 residues. Trimming took off 6 bases at V and 0 bases at J, with 11 bases between the two ends. The sample originates from a study of post-analysis software for immune sequencing data. On the study more broadly: Both relapsing-remitting and secondary progressive multiple sclerosis featured among the disease courses, as did progressive-relapsing multiple sclerosis. Study-wide results and limits: People with multiple sclerosis had a significantly lower normalized Chao1 diversity than controls did. Comparison of patients with controls showed about 5 TRBV segments more frequent in patients, TRBV5-6, TRBV5-1 and TRBV20-1 among them.

Prepared libraries of TCR beta cDNA carried unique molecular identifiers. Once roughly 0.85 to 11 million T cells were used, some 500,000 cDNA molecules resulted. TCRdb fed the PCR reads into MiXCR, producing one record per CDR3 protein. The sample includes 750,000 to 900,000 distinct CDR3 sequences, about 45% of them seen just once. Sequenced: blood. The clonotype comes from a girl between 5 and 17 years old with multiple sclerosis. This sequence joins TRBV6-4 and TRBJ1-1; D is uncertain. This CDR3 is CASSQPGMNTEAFF. In DNA form, the CDR3 reads TGTGCCAGCAGCCAGCCGGGGATGAACACTGAAGCTTTCTTT.